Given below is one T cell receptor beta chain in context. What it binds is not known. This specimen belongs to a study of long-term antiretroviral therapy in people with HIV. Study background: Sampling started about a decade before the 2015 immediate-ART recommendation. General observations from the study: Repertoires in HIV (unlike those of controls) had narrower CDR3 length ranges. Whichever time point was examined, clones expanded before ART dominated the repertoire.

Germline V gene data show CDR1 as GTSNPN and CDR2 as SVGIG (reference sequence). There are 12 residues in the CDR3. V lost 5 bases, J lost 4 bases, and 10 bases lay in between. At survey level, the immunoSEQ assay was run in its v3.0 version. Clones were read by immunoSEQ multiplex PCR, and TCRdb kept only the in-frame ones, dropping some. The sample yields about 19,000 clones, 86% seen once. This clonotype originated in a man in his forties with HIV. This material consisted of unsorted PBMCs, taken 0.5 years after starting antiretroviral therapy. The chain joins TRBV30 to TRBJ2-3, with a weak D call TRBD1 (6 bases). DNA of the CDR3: TGTGCCTGGTCAACAGGGCCAGATACGCAGTATTTT. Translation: CAWSTGPDTQYF.